This T cell receptor (beta chain) was identified during a study of blood T cell repertoires in COVID-19 (dated by TCRdb to 2020 to 2021). For the study in its entirety: Samples from collaborators originated in the United States, Italy and Spain and spanned both the acute and convalescent phases of COVID-19. The material from the prospective study consisted of cDNA or gDNA derived from T cells, B-cell-depleted T cells, or PBMCs. The dataset comprised deeply sampled blood TCRbeta repertoires from subjects exposed to, actively infected with, or recovered from COVID-19. The repertoires were released in a freely available public database meant as a resource for research on the immune response to SARS-CoV-2. The samples were drawn from two sources: the first 160 participants of the ongoing ImmuneRACE study, and 1,200 or so subjects contributed by 6 global collaborators. Sample metadata almost always included a de-identified subject ID, COVID-19 status, age in years and sex. Where available, HLA class I and class II types were taken from metadata supplied by the sample provider and were not determined by assay-based typing.

The immunoSEQ Assay, a bias-controlled multiplex PCR, was used to amplify TCRbeta CDR3 regions from genomic DNA. Per the source publication's procedure: The number of nucleated cells in each sample was estimated by amplification of reference gene primers within the assay. To quantify the absolute abundance of each unique TCRbeta CDR3 rearrangement, sequence reads were collapsed and filtered. For each sample, productive Simpson clonality was calculated by taking the square root of Simpson's diversity index across productive rearrangements. The clones in this table, taken by TCRdb from immuneACCESS, are in-frame only. Not every clone is retained; where verified, under half of the shortfall comes from an unresolved V gene, and the cause of the rest is unknown. The V and J calls and the clone size are those of that table, but D and trimming were determined from the DNA. Present in this sample are about 320,000 clones, roughly 91% of which were seen just once. The top ten hold roughly 11% of the sample.

CDR1 and CDR2 (SGHRS, YFSETQ) derive from the germline V gene. The trim is 4 bases for V and 2 bases for J, with a gap of 7 bases between the germline ends. Counted from cysteine to phenylalanine, this CDR3 has 13 amino acids. The DNA shown is the 39-base CDR3, in frame from base 1. One collaborating source in Seattle enrolled patients during active infection and followed them longitudinally through the course of disease. Each collaborating institution followed its own protocols to collect whole blood in K2EDTA tubes. For TCRbeta analysis, collaborator samples were shipped as frozen whole blood, as isolated PBMCs, or as DNA extracted from either sample type. Notes on this clone: Its antigen remains undetermined. No much larger clone is present one base from it, and per-base qualities are unavailable.

Study-wide conclusions, independent of this receptor: The amount of clinical and demographic metadata varied by source and participant and was provided uncurated.

This receptor chain uses TRBV5-1 and TRBJ1-5; the D gene remains uncertain. Sequenced material: peripheral blood. This clonotype was sampled from a woman aged 30 to 39 with COVID-19, enrolled during active disease. The base sequence is TGCGCCAGCAGCCCGGGAGGCAATCAGCCCCAGCATTTT. Translated, it gives CASSPGGNQPQHF.